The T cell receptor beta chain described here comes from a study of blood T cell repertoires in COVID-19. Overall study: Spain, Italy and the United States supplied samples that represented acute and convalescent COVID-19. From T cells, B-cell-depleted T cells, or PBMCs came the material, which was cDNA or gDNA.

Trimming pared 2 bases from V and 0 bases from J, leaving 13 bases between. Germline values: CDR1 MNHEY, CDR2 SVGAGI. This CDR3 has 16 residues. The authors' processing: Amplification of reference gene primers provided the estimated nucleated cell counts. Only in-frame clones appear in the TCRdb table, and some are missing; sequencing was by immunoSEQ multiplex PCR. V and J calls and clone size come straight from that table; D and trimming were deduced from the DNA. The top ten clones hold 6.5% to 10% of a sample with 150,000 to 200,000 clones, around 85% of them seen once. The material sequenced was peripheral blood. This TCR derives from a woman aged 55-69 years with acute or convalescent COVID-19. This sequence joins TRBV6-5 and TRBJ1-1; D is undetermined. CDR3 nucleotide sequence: TGTGCCAGCAGTTACCCCTTTCCCCCTTTGAACACTGAAGCTTTCTTT. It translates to CASSYPFPPLNTEAFF.